Reported below is one TCR beta chain. This specimen belongs to a study of blood T cell repertoires in COVID-19. Study at large: Some COVID-19 samples were acute and others convalescent; all came from the United States, Italy and Spain. PBMCs, B-cell-depleted T cells, or T cells provided the cDNA or gDNA that made up the material.

In the source study's methods: Amplified reference gene primers provided the basis for estimating nucleated cell counts. Some clones are missing from TCRdb's copy, which holds only in-frame ones; the method was immunoSEQ multiplex PCR. V, J and clone size are those of that table, while D and trimming were read from the DNA. The data show about 140,000 clones, 90% seen once. Germline V gene data show CDR1 as LNHDA and CDR2 as SQIVND (reference sequence). This CDR3 contains 14 residues. Deletions cut 7 bases from V and 7 bases from J, with 19 bases between. V usage is TRBV19 and J usage is TRBJ1-2; maybe TRBD1 (6 bases). Sequencing was performed on peripheral blood. The receptor's source is a woman at least 80 years old with acute or convalescent COVID-19. DNA of the CDR3: TGTGCCAGTACCACCCAGTCAGGGGAACTTGGCTACACCTTC. This translates into CASTTQSGELGYTF.